Sequencing of this T cell receptor beta chain was carried out in a study of CD8+CD57+ T cells in acquired aplastic anemia. Study-level points and caveats: Patient and control CD8+ Simpson's diversity was not significantly different.

This clonotype has a count of ten or more. Its antigen is undetermined. According to the study, genomic DNA was the template for TCR beta VDJ and CDR3 profiling. TCRdb used MiXCR to reprocess the reads, holding one entry per CDR3 protein. The sample comprises more than 100,000 distinct CDR3 sequences, 35% to 50% of which are singletons, and less than 8.5% rests with the top ten. The sequenced sample consisted of sorted CD4+, CD8+, or CD8+CD57+ T cells (not recorded which) from PBMCs. This sequence originates from a human donor in good health, serving as a control.

In DNA, the CDR3 is TGCGCCAGCAGCGCTACCTTGGACAGGGGGCATGGCTACACCTTC. Its translation is CASSATLDRGHGYTF. V and J are TRBV5-1 and TRBJ1-2, with TRBD1 matching over 11 bases. Germline V gives CDR1 SGHRS, CDR2 YFSETQ. Trimming removed 4 bases from V and 6 bases from J; junction bases left unmatched: 8. The CDR3 runs 15 residues.